The clone carrying this TCR beta chain occurred a few times. Its specificity is not known. This record comes from a study of cytomegalovirus exposure and HLA in healthy donors. Study results and caveats: As was reported, the HLA-A and HLA-B alleles of most subjects were accurately predicted from TCR beta sequences. Only CMV serostatus was available as immune exposure information.

The PCR employed 60 Vbeta primers together with 13 Jbeta primers. Profiled with immunoSEQ multiplex PCR; TCRdb holds only in-frame clones, not every one. The sample shows fewer than 90,000 clones, 65% to 80% of them seen only once. This CDR3 is built from 14 residues. Trimming cost V 0 bases and J 10 bases, with 15 bases left between them. Germline CDR1 reads GTSNPN; CDR2 reads SVGIG (reference sequence). The source of this sequence is a man aged 30-40 years in good health and CMV-seropositive. The rearrangement joins TRBV30 to TRBJ1-4; possibly TRBD1 for D (6 bases). The sequencing sample was made of PBMCs. CDR3 sequence (DNA): TGTGCCTGGAGTGTAGGGGGGGACTTGAGAAAACTGTTTTTT. Amino acids: CAWSVGGDLRKLFF.